This T cell receptor beta chain originates from a study of human T cells and chemical hapten exposure. Whole-study findings and limits: Expanded TCRs created a significantly greater count of big CDR3 similarity clusters than controls did.

Regarding this clonotype: Its specificity is unknown.

Described time point: pre-sensitization, week 0. Treatment: therapeutic diphenylcyclopropenone sensitization with weekly scalp DPC. In the source study's methods: TCRs per sample had a median of approximately 96,000 and ranged from 23,224 to 690,600. A single record per CDR3 protein comes from TCRdb applying MiXCR to the RACE reads. TCRdb, rather than the study authors, made the V and J calls. Of approximately 320,000 distinct CDR3 sequences in the sample, approximately 5% were seen once. CDR3 size: 14 residues. CDR1 is MNHEY and CDR2 is SMNVEV in the germline V gene (reference sequence). The germline V and J ends were trimmed by 2 bases and 7 bases, with 9 bases remaining between them.

This sequence joins TRBV27 and TRBJ1-6, with D hard to call. The sample consisted of whole blood, taken in connection with sensitization to the hapten diphenylcyclopropenone (DPC). The TCR comes from a woman younger than 35 with alopecia areata. Some clones in this sample may be carry-over from other donors' samples. The CDR3 nucleotides read TGTGCCAGCAGTTTAGTAACAGCAAATTCACCCCTCCACTTT. It specifies CASSLVTANSPLHF.